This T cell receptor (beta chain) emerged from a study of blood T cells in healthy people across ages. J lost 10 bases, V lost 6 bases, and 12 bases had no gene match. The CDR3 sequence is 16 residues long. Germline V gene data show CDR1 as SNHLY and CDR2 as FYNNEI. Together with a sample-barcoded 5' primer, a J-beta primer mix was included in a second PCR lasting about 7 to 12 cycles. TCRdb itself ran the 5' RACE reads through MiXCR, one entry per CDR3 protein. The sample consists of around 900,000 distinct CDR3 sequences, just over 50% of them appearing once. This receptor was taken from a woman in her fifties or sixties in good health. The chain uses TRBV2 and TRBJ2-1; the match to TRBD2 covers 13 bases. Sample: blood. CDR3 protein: CASRTTTSGRVQEQFF. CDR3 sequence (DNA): TGTGCCAGCAGAACAACCACTAGCGGGAGGGTACAGGAGCAGTTCTTC.